The rows below give T cell receptor beta chains drawn from one sample of a study of blood T cell repertoires in COVID-19. Sequencing used immunoSEQ multiplex PCR; TCRdb keeps in-frame clones, though not all of them. This sample has under 350,000 clones, with under 90% found just once. The specimen was peripheral blood. The receptors come from a woman between 50 and 59 years old who had recovered from COVID-19. Each CDR3 is given without its conserved first and last residue.

V gene: TRBV6-2/TRBV6-3; J gene: TRBJ2-5; CDR3 protein: ASSPGANWVLETQY
V gene: TRBV18; J gene: TRBJ1-1; CDR3 protein: ASSPGTGGLEAF
V gene: TRBV4-3; J gene: TRBJ2-1; CDR3 protein: ASSPRLAGPLYNEQF
V gene: TRBV6-5; J gene: TRBJ2-7; CDR3 protein: ASSYLRGAYEQY
V gene: TRBV9; J gene: TRBJ2-1; CDR3 protein: ASSAGGQGSNEQF
V gene: TRBV11-1; J gene: TRBJ2-7; CDR3 protein: ASSWVRGAPTYEQY
V gene: TRBV5-1; J gene: TRBJ1-4; CDR3 protein: ASSSTGGLGEKLF
V gene: TRBV14; J gene: TRBJ2-3; CDR3 protein: ASSSVPGDTQY
V gene: TRBV15; J gene: TRBJ1-5; CDR3 protein: ATSRDLGQTYSNQPQH
V gene: TRBV5-1; J gene: TRBJ2-2; CDR3 protein: ASSFSGADTGELF
V gene: TRBV6-2/TRBV6-3; J gene: TRBJ1-2; CDR3 protein: ASSYSQGVRVYGYT
V gene: TRBV24-1; J gene: TRBJ1-5; CDR3 protein: ATSDTGGIQPQH
V gene: TRBV7-8; J gene: TRBJ2-4; CDR3 protein: ASSRGTGSIQY
V gene: TRBV29-1; J gene: TRBJ1-1; CDR3 protein: SVELTGLRNTEAF
V gene: TRBV7-3; J gene: TRBJ1-3; CDR3 protein: ASSLDTNSGNTIY
V gene: TRBV7-9; J gene: TRBJ2-7; CDR3 protein: ASRNFGRGEPYEQY
V gene: TRBV2; J gene: TRBJ1-1; CDR3 protein: ASSEERRDLSTEAF
V gene: TRBV28; J gene: TRBJ1-2; CDR3 protein: ASRMQGDYGYT
V gene: TRBV5-1; J gene: TRBJ2-2; CDR3 protein: ASSLGRQNGELF
V gene: TRBV18; J gene: TRBJ1-1; CDR3 protein: ASSPDRELEAF
V gene: TRBV7-2; J gene: TRBJ2-7; CDR3 protein: ASSLALGGFYEQY
V gene: TRBV19; J gene: TRBJ1-1; CDR3 protein: ASSAFLPGQDMNTEAF
V gene: TRBV7-2; J gene: TRBJ2-3; CDR3 protein: ASSLESADTQY
V gene: TRBV7-3; J gene: TRBJ2-5; CDR3 protein: ASSLLSGETQY
V gene: TRBV7-3; J gene: TRBJ2-2; CDR3 protein: ASTGSGNTGELF
V gene: TRBV28; J gene: TRBJ2-1; CDR3 protein: ASSSYLREDQGNEQF
V gene: TRBV7-9; J gene: TRBJ1-2; CDR3 protein: ASSSLIDRENYGYT
V gene: TRBV27; J gene: TRBJ2-7; CDR3 protein: ASSLSGTGYEQY
V gene: TRBV7-2; J gene: TRBJ2-2; CDR3 protein: ASSSLPGGGELF
V gene: TRBV5-4; J gene: TRBJ2-1; CDR3 protein: ASSFGLAGENEQF
V gene: TRBV4-1; J gene: TRBJ2-1; CDR3 protein: ASSESPSGLYNEQF
V gene: TRBV9; J gene: TRBJ2-7; CDR3 protein: ASSIGGGSSYEQY
V gene: TRBV4-2; J gene: TRBJ2-5; CDR3 protein: ASSQVLRGGKETQY
V gene: TRBV30; J gene: TRBJ2-7; CDR3 protein: AWSVLAGGEQY
V gene: TRBV19; J gene: TRBJ1-2; CDR3 protein: ASSMTTGANYGYT
V gene: TRBV3-1/TRBV3-2; J gene: TRBJ2-7; CDR3 protein: ASSRFWPSYEQY
V gene: TRBV18; J gene: TRBJ2-7; CDR3 protein: ASSPPSQVVHEQY
V gene: TRBV7-2; J gene: TRBJ1-1; CDR3 protein: ASSLDVNRGHTEAF
V gene: TRBV6-2/TRBV6-3; J gene: TRBJ2-7; CDR3 protein: ASSGPGAGDYEQY
V gene: TRBV28; J gene: TRBJ1-3; CDR3 protein: ASRKGGTGNTIY
V gene: TRBV5-1; J gene: TRBJ2-3; CDR3 protein: ASSLRTGSSTDTQY
V gene: TRBV5-4; J gene: TRBJ1-2; CDR3 protein: ASSLLGAGRNYGYT
V gene: TRBV2; J gene: TRBJ2-3; CDR3 protein: ASSSGTSGLADTQY
V gene: TRBV4-1; J gene: TRBJ1-6; CDR3 protein: ASSQGTGRSPLH
V gene: TRBV6-5; J gene: TRBJ2-2; CDR3 protein: ASSNSKGAGELF